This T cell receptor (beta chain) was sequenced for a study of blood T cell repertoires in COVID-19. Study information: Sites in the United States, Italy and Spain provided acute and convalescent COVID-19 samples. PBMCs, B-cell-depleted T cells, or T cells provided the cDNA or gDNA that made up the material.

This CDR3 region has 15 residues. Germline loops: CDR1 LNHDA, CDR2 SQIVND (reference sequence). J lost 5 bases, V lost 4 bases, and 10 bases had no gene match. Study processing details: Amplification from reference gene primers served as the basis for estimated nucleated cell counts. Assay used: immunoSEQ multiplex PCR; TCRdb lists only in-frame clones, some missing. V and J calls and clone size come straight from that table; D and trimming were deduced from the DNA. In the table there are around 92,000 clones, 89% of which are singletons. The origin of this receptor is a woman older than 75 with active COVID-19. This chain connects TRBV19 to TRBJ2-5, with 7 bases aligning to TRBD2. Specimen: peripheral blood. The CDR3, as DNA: TGTGCCAGTAGTACTCGACTAGCTTCTGGCGAGACCCAGTACTTC. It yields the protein CASSTRLASGETQYF.